This T cell receptor (beta chain) came from a study of blood T cells in healthy people across ages. Findings of the study overall: Per-million-T-cell TCR beta diversity fell roughly linearly with age. Naive and antigen-experienced cells could not be conclusively compared, given unsorted PBMCs. Diversity estimated from one million T cells was considered an underestimate.

In its sample, this clonotype was seen a few times. Its antigen is unidentified. Through a sample-barcoded 5' primer and a J-beta primer mix, a second PCR was run for 7 to 11 cycles. TCRdb used MiXCR to reprocess the 5' RACE reads, holding one entry per CDR3 protein. The table has roughly 700,000 distinct CDR3 sequences, 20% to 25% seen once. Germline CDR1 MNHEY, CDR2 SMNVEV (reference sequence). Trimming shortened V by 5 bases and J by 7 bases, and 20 bases separated the two germline ends. The CDR3 spans 15 residues. The data also belong to a second study, concerning T cells of mothers and their children. That paper states: Some 2.8 million TCR beta reads per child versus over 9 million per mother.

This chain connects TRBV27 to TRBJ1-1; D is possibly TRBD1 (5 bases). This receptor was obtained from a boy aged 10-17 years in good health. The specimen was blood. CDR3 sequence (DNA): TGTGCCAGCAGTCTCTACCGGGACGGCGGAATTGAAGCTTTCTTT. It encodes CASSLYRDGGIEAFF.